This TCR beta chain is from a study of blood T cell repertoires in COVID-19. CDR1 is SGHDN and CDR2 is FVKESK in the germline V gene. Between the trimmed V and J ends, which lost 1 base and 6 bases, there was a span of 18 bases. The CDR3 is 16 amino acids. This clone showed up just a few times. Under the authors' procedure: Counts of nucleated cells, estimated from reference gene primer amplification, were obtained. Using immunoSEQ multiplex PCR, the repertoire was profiled, and TCRdb retains in-frame clones only, with some absent. The V and J calls and clone size come from that table; D and trimming were worked out from the DNA. The sample yields 300,000 to 400,000 clones, approximately 89% seen once.

This TCR was recovered from a woman under 40 with COVID-19, enrolled during active disease. The genes are TRBV14 and TRBJ1-2; D is perhaps TRBD1 (5 bases). Sequenced input: peripheral blood. The CDR3 loop reads CASSQAAGEFPNGYTF. In DNA, the CDR3 is TGTGCCAGCAGCCAAGCTGCGGGGGAGTTCCCTAATGGCTACACCTTC.